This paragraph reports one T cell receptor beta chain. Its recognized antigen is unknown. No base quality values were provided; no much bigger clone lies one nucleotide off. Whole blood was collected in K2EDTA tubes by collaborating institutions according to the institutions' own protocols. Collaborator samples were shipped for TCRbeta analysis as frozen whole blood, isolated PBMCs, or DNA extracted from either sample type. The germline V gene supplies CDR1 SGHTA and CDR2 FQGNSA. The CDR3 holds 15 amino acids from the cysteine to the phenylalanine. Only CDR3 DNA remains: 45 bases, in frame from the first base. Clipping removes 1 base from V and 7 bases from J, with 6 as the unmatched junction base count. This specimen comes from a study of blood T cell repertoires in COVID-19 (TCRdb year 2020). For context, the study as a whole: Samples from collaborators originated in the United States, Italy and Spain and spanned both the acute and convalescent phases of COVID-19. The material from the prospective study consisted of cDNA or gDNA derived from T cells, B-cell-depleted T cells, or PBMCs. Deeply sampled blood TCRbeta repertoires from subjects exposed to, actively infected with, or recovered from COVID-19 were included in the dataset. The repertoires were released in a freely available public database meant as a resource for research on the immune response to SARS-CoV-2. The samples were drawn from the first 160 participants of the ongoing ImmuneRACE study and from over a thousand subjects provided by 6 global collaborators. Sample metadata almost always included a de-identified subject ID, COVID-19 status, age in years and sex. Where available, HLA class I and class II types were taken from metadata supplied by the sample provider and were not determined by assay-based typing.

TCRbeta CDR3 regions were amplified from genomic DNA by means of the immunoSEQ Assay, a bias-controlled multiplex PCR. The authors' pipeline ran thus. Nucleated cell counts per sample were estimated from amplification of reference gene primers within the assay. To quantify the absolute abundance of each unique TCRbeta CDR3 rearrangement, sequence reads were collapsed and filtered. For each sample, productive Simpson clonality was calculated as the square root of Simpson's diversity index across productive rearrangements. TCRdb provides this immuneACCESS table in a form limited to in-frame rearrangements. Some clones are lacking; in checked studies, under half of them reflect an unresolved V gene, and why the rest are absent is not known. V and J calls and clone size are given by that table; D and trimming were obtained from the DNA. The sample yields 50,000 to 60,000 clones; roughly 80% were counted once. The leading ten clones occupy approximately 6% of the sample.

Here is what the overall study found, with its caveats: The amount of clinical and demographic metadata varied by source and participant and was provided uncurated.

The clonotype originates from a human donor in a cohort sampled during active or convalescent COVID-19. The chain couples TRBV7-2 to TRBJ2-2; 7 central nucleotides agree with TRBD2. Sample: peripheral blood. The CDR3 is CASSLVGLAVGELFF. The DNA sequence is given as TGTGCCAGCAGCTTAGTAGGTCTAGCGGTCGGGGAGCTGTTTTTT.